These T cell receptor beta chains were read from a single sample in a study of CD8 T cells in ankylosing spondylitis. Each CDR3 protein gets one entry after TCRdb re-called the 5' RACE reads with MiXCR. Of hundreds of thousands of distinct CDR3 sequences listed, 26% are singletons. Sequencing was done on a sample of blood, either unsorted or a sorted T cell fraction (not recorded which). Receptors were obtained from a male donor with ankylosing spondylitis. Each CDR3 is given with its conserved first and last residue. A D gene is named only where the DNA matches it firmly. Some rows mark clone size as missing; the rest say once, few, many or name a class of expanded clone.

TRBV6-1,TRBJ2-5,NA,TRBD1,TGTGCCAGCAGTGACGCCGGGACAGGAAACCAAGAGACCCAGTACTTC,CASSDAGTGNQETQYF
TRBV24-1,TRBJ2-2,NA,NA,TGTGCCACCAGTGATTTGAGCGGTGAGGTGAAGCTGTTTTTT,CATSDLSGEVKLFF
TRBV7-8,TRBJ2-1,NA,NA,TGTGCCAGCAGGTTGGGTCCCTACAATGAGCAGTTCTTC,CASRLGPYNEQFF
TRBV20-1,TRBJ1-2,few,TRBD1,TGCAGTGCTAGACCCGGGACAGGGGGCGATGGCTACACCTTC,CSARPGTGGDGYTF
TRBV7-9,TRBJ2-1,few,NA,TGTGCCAGCAGCTTAGTGTGGGATGAGCAGTTCTTC,CASSLVWDEQFF
TRBV19,TRBJ1-1,NA,NA,TGTGCCAGTAGTTTAAGTGGGTTCGAGGACACTGAAGCTTTCTTT,CASSLSGFEDTEAFF
TRBV12-3/TRBV12-4,TRBJ2-5,many,NA,TGTGCCAGCACCAGGCGGGCTGGTAAAGAGACCCAGTACTTC,CASTRRAGKETQYF
TRBV14,TRBJ2-1,NA,NA,TGTGCCAGCAGCCCGACTCTAGGGGGGTCCTACAATGAGCAGTTCTTC,CASSPTLGGSYNEQFF
TRBV12-3/TRBV12-4,TRBJ1-3,NA,NA,TGTGCCAGCAGTTTGTGGGAAGGAAACACCATATATTTT,CASSLWEGNTIYF
TRBV28,TRBJ2-3,NA,TRBD1,TGTGCCAGCAGTTTATTGAGGACAGGCCCCACAGATACGCAGTATTTT,CASSLLRTGPTDTQYF
TRBV5-1,TRBJ1-2,once,NA,TGCGCCAGCAGCACAAAGGCGGGAGCCTATGGCTACACCTTC,CASSTKAGAYGYTF
TRBV10-3,TRBJ2-3,few,TRBD2,TGTGCCATCGGACTAGCTAAAGATACGCAGTATTTT,CAIGLAKDTQYF
TRBV11-2,TRBJ2-7,NA,NA,TGTGCCAGCTCGGGACTCCTTTTAGGCGAGCAGTACTTC,CASSGLLLGEQYF
TRBV20-1,TRBJ2-1,NA,TRBD2,TGCAGTGCAGAGAGGGCGGGAGGTCGCCACAATGAGCAGTTCTTC,CSAERAGGRHNEQFF
TRBV12-3/TRBV12-4,TRBJ2-3,NA,NA,TGTGCCAGCAGCCCTACTCCGGATACGCAGTATTTT,CASSPTPDTQYF
TRBV29-1,TRBJ2-5,few,NA,TGCAGCGTTGAAAAGGGAGTAGAGACCCAGTACTTC,CSVEKGVETQYF
TRBV19,TRBJ1-5,few,TRBD1,TGTGCCAGTAGTATGAAACAGGGGGATCAGCCCCAGCATTTT,CASSMKQGDQPQHF
TRBV5-1,TRBJ2-7,few,TRBD2,TGCGCCAGCAGCCGGGGACTAGCGGCTTCCTACGAGCAGTACTTC,CASSRGLAASYEQYF
TRBV29-1,TRBJ2-1,NA,TRBD1,TGCAGCCCTCAGCTCGGGACAGGGGTCTCCTACAATGAGCAGTTCTTC,CSPQLGTGVSYNEQFF
TRBV15,TRBJ1-5,NA,NA,TGTGCCACCAGCAGTGGACCGGGACAAACGAGCAATCAGCCCCAGCATTTT,CATSSGPGQTSNQPQHF
TRBV5-1,TRBJ2-1,many,NA,TGCGCCAGCAGCTTGGCAGCAAGCTCCTACAATGAGCAGTTCTTC,CASSLAASSYNEQFF
TRBV3-1,TRBJ2-3,NA,TRBD2,TGTGCCAGCAGCAAGATCCCCGGGAGGGCTACAGATACGCAGTATTTT,CASSKIPGRATDTQYF
TRBV10-3,TRBJ2-7,many,NA,TGTGCCATCAGTGAGAGTGGGCGACAGGTTGGTTCCTACGAGCAGTACTTC,CAISESGRQVGSYEQYF
TRBV11-2,TRBJ1-2,few,NA,TGTGCCAGCAGCTTAGATTATTCGGTTAACTATGGCTACACCTTC,CASSLDYSVNYGYTF
TRBV7-2,TRBJ2-7,few,TRBD2,TGTGCCAGCAGCTTAGCCTCAGGGATAGCGGGCCTTTCCTACGAGCAGTACTTC,CASSLASGIAGLSYEQYF
TRBV27,TRBJ2-4,NA,NA,TGTGCCAGCGCAATGGGGCAGAAAAACATTCAGTACTTC,CASAMGQKNIQYF
TRBV7-6,TRBJ1-6,NA,NA,TGTGCCAGCAGCTTTATAGGGGGTATGGATTCACCCCTCCACTTT,CASSFIGGMDSPLHF
TRBV11-2,TRBJ2-7,NA,TRBD1,TGTGCCAGCAGCTTTACCGGGACAGCAAGGTATCGCGAGCAGTACTTC,CASSFTGTARYREQYF
TRBV20-1,TRBJ1-5,NA,TRBD1,TGCAGTGCTAGAGATAGACAGGGGAGCCAGCCCCAGCATTTT,CSARDRQGSQPQHF
TRBV12-3/TRBV12-4,TRBJ1-1,many,TRBD1,TGTGCCAGCAGTCTCCGGGACAGGGGCCGGGCCACTGAAGCTTTCTTT,CASSLRDRGRATEAFF
TRBV12-3/TRBV12-4,TRBJ1-5,many,NA,TGTGCCAGCACCGGACAGAGCAATCAGCCCCAGCATTTT,CASTGQSNQPQHF
TRBV12-5,TRBJ1-5,NA,NA,TGTGCTAGTGGTTTGGACGATCAGCCCCAGCATTTT,CASGLDDQPQHF
TRBV19,TRBJ1-2,NA,NA,TGTGCCAGTAGTAACAGCAGGGGCGTTCAGTATGGCTACACCTTC,CASSNSRGVQYGYTF
TRBV7-2,TRBJ1-1,few,NA,TGTGCCAGCAGTTATGACAGTTCCACTGAAGCTTTCTTT,CASSYDSSTEAFF
TRBV5-4,TRBJ2-1,NA,NA,TGTGCCAGCAACCAGGGCGGGCCCATTTCCTACAATGAGCAGTTCTTC,CASNQGGPISYNEQFF
TRBV12-3/TRBV12-4,TRBJ2-2,many,TRBD1,TGTGCCAGCAGGTTAAAACAGGGGGCCAACACCGGGGAGCTGTTTTTT,CASRLKQGANTGELFF
TRBV5-6,TRBJ2-1,few,NA,TGTGCCAGCAGCCTCAGCCAACTAAGGACTACGCAGTTCTTC,CASSLSQLRTTQFF
TRBV11-2,TRBJ2-3,few,NA,TGTGCCAGCAGCTTAAGAGGCCTCCCTAGCACAGATACGCAGTATTTT,CASSLRGLPSTDTQYF
TRBV5-4,TRBJ2-1,NA,TRBD2,TGTGCCAGCAGCTTTGGGACTAGCGGGAGAGGAGAGCAGTTCTTC,CASSFGTSGRGEQFF
TRBV18,TRBJ1-2,NA,NA,TGTGCCAGCTCACCCCAGGGACTACCTCCGCGCTATGGCTACACCTTC,CASSPQGLPPRYGYTF
TRBV5-1,TRBJ2-2,NA,NA,TGCGCCAGCAGCTTGGAGACTAGTAACACCGGGGAGCTGTTTTTT,CASSLETSNTGELFF
TRBV6-1,TRBJ2-1,once,TRBD1,TGTGCCAGCAGTGTTTGGGACAGCCCGTACAATGAGCAGTTCTTC,CASSVWDSPYNEQFF
TRBV3-1,TRBJ1-1,once,NA,TGTGCCAGCAGCTCGGGGGGTAGGAACACTGAAGCTTTCTTT,CASSSGGRNTEAFF
TRBV6-5,TRBJ2-3,NA,NA,TGTGCCAGCACTTACGGCGGTGGGGCAGATACGCAGTATTTT,CASTYGGGADTQYF
TRBV24-1,TRBJ2-3,few,TRBD1,TGTGCCACCAGTGCCATGACAGGGAGCACAGATACGCAGTATTTT,CATSAMTGSTDTQYF